This TCR beta chain comes out of a study of T cells in Graves' hyperthyroidism and ophthalmopathy. Study summary: The blood sample was taken at first diagnosis, before treatment began. General study points: Most thyroid-expanded clonotypes above 0.001 were also found in blood. Ophthalmopathy onset followed model prediction by a median roughly 6 months.

This clonotype has a handful of counts. No antigen is known for it. V dropped 3 bases and J dropped 3 bases, with 12 bases sitting between them. This CDR3 is built from 14 residues. Regions amplified from RNA transcripts were the TCR beta CDR3 regions. RT-PCR in the first round (using the HTBI primer set) targeted the TCR CDR3. TCRdb recomputed calls from the multiplex PCR reads with MiXCR, one row per CDR3 protein. This sample yields roughly 840,000 distinct CDR3 sequences, of which about two fifths are seen a single time; approximately 8.7% belongs to the top ten. The study enrolled patients aged 18 to 65 with newly diagnosed hyperthyroidism of under 2 months' duration.

The sample taken for sequencing was blood. The TCR comes from a man aged 18 to 29 with Graves' hyperthyroidism. The chain uses TRBV12-3 or TRBV12-4 and TRBJ2-7, with TRBD2 as a possible D gene (6 bases). CDR3 sequence: CASSFGGEGYEQYF. DNA for the CDR3: TGTGCCAGCAGTTTCGGCGGGGAAGGCTACGAGCAGTACTTC.